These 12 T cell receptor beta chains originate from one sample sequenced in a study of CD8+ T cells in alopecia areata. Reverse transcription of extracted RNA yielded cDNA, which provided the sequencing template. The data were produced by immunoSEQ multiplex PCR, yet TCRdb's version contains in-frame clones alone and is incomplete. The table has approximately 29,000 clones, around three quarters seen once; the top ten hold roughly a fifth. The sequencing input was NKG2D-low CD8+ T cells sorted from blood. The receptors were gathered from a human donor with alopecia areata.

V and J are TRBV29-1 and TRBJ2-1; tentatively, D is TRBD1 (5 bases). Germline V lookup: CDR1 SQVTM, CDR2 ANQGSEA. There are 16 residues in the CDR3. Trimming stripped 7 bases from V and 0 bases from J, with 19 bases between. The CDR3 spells CSALGLVWSSYNEQFF. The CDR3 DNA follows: TGCAGCGCTCTGGGGCTAGTATGGAGCTCCTACAATGAGCAGTTCTTC.

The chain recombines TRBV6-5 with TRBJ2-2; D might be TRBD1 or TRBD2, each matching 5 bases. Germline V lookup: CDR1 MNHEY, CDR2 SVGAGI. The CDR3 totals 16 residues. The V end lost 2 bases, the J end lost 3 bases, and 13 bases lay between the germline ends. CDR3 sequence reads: CASSYGRDRHTGELFF. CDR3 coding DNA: TGTGCCAGCAGTTACGGCCGGGACCGACACACCGGGGAGCTGTTTTTT.

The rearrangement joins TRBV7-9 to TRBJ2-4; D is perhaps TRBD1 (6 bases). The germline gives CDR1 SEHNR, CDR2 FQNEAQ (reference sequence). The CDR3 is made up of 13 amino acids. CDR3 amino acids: CAQDRLAKNIQYF. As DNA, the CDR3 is TGTGCTCAGGACAGACTAGCCAAAAACATTCAGTACTTC. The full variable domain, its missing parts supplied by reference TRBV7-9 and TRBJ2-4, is DTGVSQNPRHKITKRGQNVTFRCDPISEHNRLYWYRQTLGQGPEFLTYFQNEAQLEKSRLLSDRFSAERPKGSFSTLEIQRTEQGDSAMYLCAQDRLAKNIQYFGAGTRLSVL.

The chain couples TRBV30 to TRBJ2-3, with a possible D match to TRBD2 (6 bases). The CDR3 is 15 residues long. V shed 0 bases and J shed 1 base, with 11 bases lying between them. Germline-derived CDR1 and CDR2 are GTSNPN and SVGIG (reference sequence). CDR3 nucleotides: TGTGCCTGGAGTGTTGGGGGGTCTGGCACAGATACGCAGTATTTT. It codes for CAWSVGGSGTDTQYF.

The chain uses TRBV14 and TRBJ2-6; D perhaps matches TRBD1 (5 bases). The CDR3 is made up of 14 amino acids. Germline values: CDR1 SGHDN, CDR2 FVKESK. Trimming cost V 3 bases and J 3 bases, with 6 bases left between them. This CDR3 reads CASSQGLGANVLTF. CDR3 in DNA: TGTGCCAGCAGCCAGGGGCTTGGGGCCAACGTCCTGACTTTC.

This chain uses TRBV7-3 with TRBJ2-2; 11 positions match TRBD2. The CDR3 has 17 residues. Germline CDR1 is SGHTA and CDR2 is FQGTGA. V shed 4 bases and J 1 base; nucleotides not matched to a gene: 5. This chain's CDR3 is CASSYGLAGGNTGELFF. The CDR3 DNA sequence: TGTGCCAGCAGCTACGGACTAGCGGGCGGGAACACCGGGGAGCTGTTTTTT.

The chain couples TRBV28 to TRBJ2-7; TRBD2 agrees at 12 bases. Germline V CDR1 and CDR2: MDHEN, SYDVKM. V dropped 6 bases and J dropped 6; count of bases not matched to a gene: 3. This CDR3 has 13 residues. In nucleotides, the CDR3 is TGTGCCAGCAGCCCACTAGCGGGAGGCGAGCAGTACTTC. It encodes CASSPLAGGEQYF. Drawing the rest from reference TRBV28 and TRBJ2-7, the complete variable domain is DVKVTQSSRYLVKRTGEKVFLECVQDMDHENMFWYRQDPGLGLRLIYFSYDVKMKEKGDIPEGYSVSREKKERFSLILESASTNQTSMYLCASSPLAGGEQYFGPGTRLTVT.

CDR3 in DNA: TGCGCCAGCAGCTTGGACGACACTGAAGCTTTCTTT. This gives the protein CASSLDDTEAFF. The chain uses TRBV5-1 and TRBJ1-1, with D unresolved. CDR1 is SGHRS, CDR2 YFSETQ, per germline. This CDR3 is built from 12 residues. V shed 0 bases and J shed 3 bases, with 3 bases lying between them.

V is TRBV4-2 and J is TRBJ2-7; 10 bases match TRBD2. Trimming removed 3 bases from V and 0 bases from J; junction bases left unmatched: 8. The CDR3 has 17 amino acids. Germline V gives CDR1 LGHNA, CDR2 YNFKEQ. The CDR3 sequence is CASSQPSGGQSSYEQYF. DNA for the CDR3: TGTGCCAGCAGCCAGCCTAGCGGGGGACAAAGCTCCTACGAGCAGTACTTC.

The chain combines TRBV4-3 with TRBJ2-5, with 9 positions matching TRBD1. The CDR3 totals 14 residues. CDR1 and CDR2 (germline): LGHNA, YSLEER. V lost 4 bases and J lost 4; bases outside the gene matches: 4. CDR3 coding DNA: TGCGCCAGCAGCCCACAGGGGGCTGCAGAGACCCAGTACTTC. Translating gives CASSPQGAAETQYF.

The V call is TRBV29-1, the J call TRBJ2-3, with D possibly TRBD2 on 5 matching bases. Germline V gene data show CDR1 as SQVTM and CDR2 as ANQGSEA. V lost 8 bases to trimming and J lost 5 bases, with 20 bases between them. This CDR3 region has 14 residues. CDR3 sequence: CSSKRGLVGDTQYF. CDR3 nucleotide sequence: TGCAGCTCAAAACGTGGACTCGTCGGAGATACGCAGTATTTT.

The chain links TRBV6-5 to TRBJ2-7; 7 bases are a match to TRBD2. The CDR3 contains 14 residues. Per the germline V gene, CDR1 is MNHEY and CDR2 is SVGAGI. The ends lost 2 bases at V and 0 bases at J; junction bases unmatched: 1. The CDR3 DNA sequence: TGTGCCAGCAGTTACGCTAGCGGCTCCTACGAGCAGTACTTC. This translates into CASSYASGSYEQYF.